Only a few counts were recorded for the clone carrying this T cell receptor (beta chain). Antigen unknown. The entry originates in a study of T cells in Graves' hyperthyroidism and ophthalmopathy. Study-wide results and caveats: Ophthalmopathy onset followed model prediction by a median about 6.5 months.

Amplified TCR beta CDR3 regions came from RNA transcripts. First-round RT-PCR with HTBI primers amplified the TCR CDR3 region. MiXCR, applied by TCRdb to the multiplex PCR reads, yields one record per CDR3 protein. The profile covers about 320,000 distinct CDR3 sequences, with 15% to 20% appearing a single time and approximately 35% taken by the ten largest. The study defined stable Graves' hyperthyroidism as no ophthalmopathy progression within 18 months. Orbital computed tomography and thyroid ultrasound, together with serum TRAb and thyroxine and clinical symptoms, were used for diagnoses. This CDR3 is built from 14 residues. The germline V gene encodes CDR1 DFQATT and CDR2 SNEGSKA (reference sequence). Trimming pared 0 bases from V and 5 bases from J, leaving 12 bases between.

The sample was blood. The sequence was obtained from a man younger than 45 with Graves' hyperthyroidism. The chain carries TRBV20-1 and TRBJ2-3; D is ambiguous. CDR3 in amino acids: CSARDTATLDTQYF. The CDR3 DNA follows: TGCAGTGCTAGAGACACGGCTACCTTAGATACGCAGTATTTT.